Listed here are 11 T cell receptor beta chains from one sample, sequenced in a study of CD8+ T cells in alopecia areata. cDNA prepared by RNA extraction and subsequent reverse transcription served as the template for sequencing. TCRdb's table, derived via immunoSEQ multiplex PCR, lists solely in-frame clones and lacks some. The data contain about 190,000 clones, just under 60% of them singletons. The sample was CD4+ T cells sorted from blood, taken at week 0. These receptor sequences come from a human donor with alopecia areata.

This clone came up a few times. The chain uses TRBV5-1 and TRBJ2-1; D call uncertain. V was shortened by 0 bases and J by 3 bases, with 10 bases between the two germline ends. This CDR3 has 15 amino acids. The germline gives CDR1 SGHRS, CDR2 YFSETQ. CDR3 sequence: CASSLGVSLYNEQFF. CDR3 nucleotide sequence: TGCGCCAGCAGCTTGGGGGTGTCCCTCTACAATGAGCAGTTCTTC.

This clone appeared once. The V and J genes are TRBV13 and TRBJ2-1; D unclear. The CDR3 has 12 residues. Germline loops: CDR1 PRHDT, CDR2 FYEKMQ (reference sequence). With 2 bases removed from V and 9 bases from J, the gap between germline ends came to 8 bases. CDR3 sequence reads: CASSLISGEQFF. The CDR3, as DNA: TGTGCCAGCAGCTTAATTTCGGGTGAGCAGTTCTTC. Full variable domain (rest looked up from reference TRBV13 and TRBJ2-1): AAGVIQSPRHLIKEKRETATLKCYPIPRHDTVYWYQQGPGQDPQFLISFYEKMQSDKGSIPDRFSAQQFSDYHSELNMSSLELGDSALYFCASSLISGEQFFGPGTRLTVL.

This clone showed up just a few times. CDR3 loop: CASSLAMGGETQYF. The CDR3 DNA follows: TGTGCCAGCAGCTTAGCGATGGGGGGGGAGACCCAGTACTTC. V gene TRBV11-2 combines with J gene TRBJ2-5; 7 positions agree with TRBD2. Trimming took 1 base from V and 5 from J; bases not matched to a gene: 4. CDR1 and CDR2 from the germline V gene are SGHAT and FQNNGV. The CDR3 length is 14 residues.

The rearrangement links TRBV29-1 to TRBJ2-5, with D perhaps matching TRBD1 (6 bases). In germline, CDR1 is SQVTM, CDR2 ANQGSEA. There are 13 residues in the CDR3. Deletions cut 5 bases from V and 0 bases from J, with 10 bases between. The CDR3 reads CSVLDSHQETQYF. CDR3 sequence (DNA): TGCAGCGTTCTGGACAGCCACCAAGAGACCCAGTACTTC.

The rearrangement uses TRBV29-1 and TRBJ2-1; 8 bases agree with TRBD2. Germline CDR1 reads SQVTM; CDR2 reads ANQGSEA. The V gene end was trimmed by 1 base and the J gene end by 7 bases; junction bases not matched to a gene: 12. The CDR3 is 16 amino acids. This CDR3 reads CSVEVFGSGAGNEQFF. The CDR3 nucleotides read TGCAGCGTTGAAGTGTTTGGTAGCGGGGCGGGAAATGAGCAGTTCTTC.

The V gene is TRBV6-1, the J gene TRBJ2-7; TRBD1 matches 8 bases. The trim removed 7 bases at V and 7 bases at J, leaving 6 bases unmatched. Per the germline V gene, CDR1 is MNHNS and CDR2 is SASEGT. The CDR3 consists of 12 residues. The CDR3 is CASTLDRAEQYF. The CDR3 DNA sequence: TGTGCCAGCACCTTGGACAGGGCTGAGCAGTACTTC.

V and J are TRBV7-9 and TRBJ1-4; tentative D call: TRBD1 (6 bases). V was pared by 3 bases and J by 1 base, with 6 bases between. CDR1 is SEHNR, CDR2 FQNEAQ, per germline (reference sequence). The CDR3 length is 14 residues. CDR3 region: CASSLGQTNEKLFF. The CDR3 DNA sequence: TGTGCCAGCAGCTTGGGACAAACTAATGAAAAACTGTTTTTT.

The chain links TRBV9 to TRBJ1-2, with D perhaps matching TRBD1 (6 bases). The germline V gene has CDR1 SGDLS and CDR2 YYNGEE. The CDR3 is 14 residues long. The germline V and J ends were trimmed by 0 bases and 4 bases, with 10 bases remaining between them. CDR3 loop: CASSVEQGIYGYTF. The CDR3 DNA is TGTGCCAGCAGCGTAGAACAGGGTATCTATGGCTACACCTTC.

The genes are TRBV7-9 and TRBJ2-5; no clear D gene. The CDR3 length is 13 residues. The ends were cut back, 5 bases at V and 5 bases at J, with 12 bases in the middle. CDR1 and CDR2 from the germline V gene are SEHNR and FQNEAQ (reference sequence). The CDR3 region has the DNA TGTGCCAGCAGCCGACTGCTGGACGAGACCCAGTACTTC. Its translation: CASSRLLDETQYF.

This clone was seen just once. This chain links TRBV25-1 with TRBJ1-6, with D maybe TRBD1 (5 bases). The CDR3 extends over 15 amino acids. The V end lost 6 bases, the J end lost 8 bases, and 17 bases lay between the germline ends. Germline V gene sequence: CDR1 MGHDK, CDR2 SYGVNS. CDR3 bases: TGTGCCAGCAGCCTACATCAGGGAGATGATTCACCCCTCCACTTT. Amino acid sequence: CASSLHQGDDSPLHF.

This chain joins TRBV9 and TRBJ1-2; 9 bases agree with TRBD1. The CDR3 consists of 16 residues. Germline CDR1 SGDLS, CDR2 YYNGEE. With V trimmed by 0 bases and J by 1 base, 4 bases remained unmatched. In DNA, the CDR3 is TGTGCCAGCAGCGTAGCCCCGACAGGGGGTAACTATGGCTACACCTTC. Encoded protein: CASSVAPTGGNYGYTF.